The 24 T cell receptor beta chains in this list originate from one sample, sequenced in a study of shared clonotypes between healthy human individuals (dated by TCRdb to 2020 to 2022). For the CD8 naive samples, CD45RO-negative cells were positively selected for CCR7, yielding a CD45RA+CCR7+ population from which TemRA cells were excluded. Libraries were built with the immunoSEQ multiplex PCR assay. Held by TCRdb, this immuneACCESS table contains in-frame sequences only and omits some clones. Under half of the omission traces to an unresolved V gene where checked; the cause of the rest is unknown. The sample table holds 630,000 or so clones, of which roughly 98% were seen once. 0.3% of the sample is taken by the ten largest. Sequencing was done on a sample of naive CD8+ T cells sorted from blood. What the cell subset or site label conveys for this sample: CD45RA+CCR7+. The receptors were gathered from a man under 40 in good health.

J is TRBJ2-5 and V is TRBV2; D is ambiguous. The CDR3 runs 13 residues. Germline CDR1 reads SNHLY; CDR2 reads FYNNEI. V was clipped by 8 bases and J by 9 bases, with 19 bases between them. CDR3 amino acids: CASVGVVKAAQYF. The CDR3 DNA sequence: TGTGCCAGCGTCGGTGTGGTTAAGGCGGCCCAGTACTTC.

The chain combines TRBV7-6 with TRBJ2-2, with a tentative D call TRBD2 (5 bases). V dropped 3 bases and J dropped 8 bases, with 19 bases sitting between them. The length of the CDR3 is 16 residues. Germline CDR1 SGHVS, CDR2 FNYEAQ. The CDR3, as DNA: TGTGCCAGCAGCTTTGCGGCGGGTCGTTATGCTGGGGAGCTGTTTTTT. Translating gives CASSFAAGRYAGELFF.

Concerning this clone: At the DNA level, this CDR3 is encoded by other sequences in the same sample as well. The chain is built from TRBV6-5 and TRBJ2-7; no definite D call. CDR1 and CDR2 from the germline V gene are MNHEY and SVGAGI. Trimming pared 0 bases from V and 7 bases from J, leaving 4 bases between. The CDR3 runs 11 residues. The CDR3 here is CASSYSTEQYF. The CDR3 bases are TGTGCCAGCAGTTACTCGACTGAGCAGTACTTC.

Comments on this clone: Other nucleotide sequences from this sample produce the same CDR3. The CDR3 sequence: CSVVASGSYEQYF. CDR3 bases: TGCAGCGTTGTGGCTAGCGGGAGCTACGAGCAGTACTTC. The chain carries TRBV29-1 and TRBJ2-7; 10 bases are a match to TRBD2. The CDR3 has 13 amino acids. Germline CDR1 reads SQVTM; CDR2 reads ANQGSEA. J lost 3 bases, V lost 4 bases, and 3 bases had no gene match.

J is TRBJ2-5 and V is TRBV11-2; TRBD1 is a possible D gene (5 bases). Trimming shortened V by 8 bases and J by 4 bases, and 8 bases separated the two germline ends. There are 11 residues in the CDR3. Germline values: CDR1 SGHAT, CDR2 FQNNGV. CDR3 protein: CASRTRETQYF. CDR3 nucleotide sequence: TGTGCCAGCCGGACAAGAGAGACCCAGTACTTC.

The V gene is TRBV9, the J gene TRBJ2-1; 8 bases are shared with TRBD2. The CDR3 is 17 amino acids. The junction had 12 bases not matched to a gene; V was cut back by 4 bases and J by 3 bases. Looked up from germline, CDR1 is SGDLS and CDR2 is YYNGEE. CDR3 in DNA: TGTGCCAGCAGCCTTAGACGGGAGGGGCTGGGCTACAATGAGCAGTTCTTC. Its protein product is CASSLRREGLGYNEQFF.

The chain recombines TRBV10-2 with TRBJ2-1; 7 bases are a match to TRBD1. The CDR3 runs to 15 residues. Germline CDR1 WSHSY, CDR2 SAAADI. Germline trimming cut 3 bases from V and 8 bases from J; bases unmatched to any gene: 10. Written as DNA, the CDR3 is TGCGCCAGCAGTGAACACAGGGGTTATAGGTATGAGCAGTTCTTC. Translating gives CASSEHRGYRYEQFF.

The chain joins TRBV9 to TRBJ2-7, with 8 bases aligning to TRBD1. The CDR3 loop spans 14 amino acids. The junction had 7 bases not matched to a gene; V was cut back by 3 bases and J by 5 bases. Per germline, CDR1 SGDLS and CDR2 YYNGEE. CDR3: CASSGGQGLNEQYF. In nucleotides, the CDR3 is TGTGCCAGCAGCGGCGGACAGGGATTAAACGAGCAGTACTTC.

This sequence joins TRBV27 and TRBJ2-7; perhaps TRBD1 as D (6 bases). V was cut by 4 bases and J by 1 base, with 11 bases left in between. Germline assignment: CDR1 MNHEY and CDR2 SMNVEV (reference sequence). The CDR3 is 14 residues long. The CDR3 sequence: CASSYSTGSYEQYF. The CDR3 DNA reads as TGTGCCAGCAGTTACTCGACAGGTTCCTACGAGCAGTACTTC.

The gene calls are TRBV27 and TRBJ2-7; 10 bases are shared with TRBD1. Trimming at V came to 3 bases and at J to 2 bases, leaving 13 bases not matched to a gene. This CDR3 is 18 amino acids long. The germline gives CDR1 MNHEY, CDR2 SMNVEV (reference sequence). The CDR3: CASSFGSLGQGLPYEQYF. The CDR3 DNA sequence: TGTGCCAGCAGTTTCGGCTCGTTGGGACAGGGGCTTCCCTACGAGCAGTACTTC.

The genes are TRBV4-2 and TRBJ2-1, with TRBD2 identical over 9 bases. V lost 1 base, J lost 10 bases, and 8 bases stayed unmatched. The germline gives CDR1 LGHNA, CDR2 YNFKEQ. This CDR3 has 15 amino acids. CDR3 protein: CASSQGLAGKTEQFF. CDR3 nucleotide sequence: TGTGCCAGCAGCCAAGGGCTAGCGGGAAAAACAGAGCAGTTCTTC.

The V call is TRBV7-9, the J call TRBJ2-1, with unresolved D. CDR3 length: 15 amino acids. Germline V gives CDR1 SEHNR, CDR2 FQNEAQ (reference sequence). With 2 bases removed from V and 3 bases from J, the gap between germline ends came to 11 bases. DNA for the CDR3: TGTGCCAGCAGCTTACAGACTGGAGTCTACAATGAGCAGTTCTTC. Translating it yields CASSLQTGVYNEQFF.

This chain uses TRBV2 with TRBJ2-3; D tentatively reads TRBD1 or TRBD2 (5 bases each). This CDR3 region has 17 residues. The V gene's germline CDR1 is SNHLY and CDR2 FYNNEI. With 4 bases removed from V and 6 bases from J, the gap between germline ends came to 23 bases. The CDR3 bases are TGTGCCAGCAGTGTGGGACGGTCTCGGCCAGTGGGTGATACGCAGTATTTT. This encodes CASSVGRSRPVGDTQYF.

The V gene is TRBV5-1, the J gene TRBJ2-7; TRBD2 matches 9 bases. Germline V gene data show CDR1 as SGHRS and CDR2 as YFSETQ. V gave up 5 bases and J gave up 0 bases; unmatched junction bases: 6. The CDR3 contains 15 residues. The CDR3 protein is CASRPDSGSSYEQYF. DNA for the CDR3: TGCGCCAGCAGACCCGATAGCGGGAGCTCCTACGAGCAGTACTTC.

Comments on this clone: The same CDR3 also results from other DNA sequences found in this sample. The J gene is TRBJ2-3, the V gene TRBV27; unclear D gene. Trimming pared 6 bases from V and 6 bases from J, leaving 10 bases between. Germline V gene data show CDR1 as MNHEY and CDR2 as SMNVEV (reference sequence). The CDR3 totals 12 residues. DNA for the CDR3: TGTGCCAGCAGCAATATCGAGGATACGCAGTATTTT. This codes for CASSNIEDTQYF.

The chain combines TRBV28 with TRBJ2-7, with 11 positions matching TRBD1. Germline V lookup: CDR1 MDHEN, CDR2 SYDVKM. This CDR3 is 15 amino acids long. V gave up 7 bases and J gave up 4 bases; unmatched junction bases: 9. The CDR3 loop is CASIGRGTGGYEQYF. Here the CDR3 DNA reads TGTGCCAGCATCGGACGGGGGACAGGGGGATACGAGCAGTACTTC.

This chain links TRBV28 with TRBJ1-1, with 8 bases that match TRBD1. The CDR3 sequence is 15 residues long. The germline V gene has CDR1 MDHEN and CDR2 SYDVKM. Germline trimming cut 5 bases from V and 2 bases from J; bases unmatched to any gene: 7. CDR3 protein: CASSPLTGVNTEAFF. The CDR3 DNA sequence: TGTGCCAGCAGTCCCCTGACAGGGGTTAACACTGAAGCTTTCTTT.

This chain joins TRBV4-1 and TRBJ2-7; tentatively, D is TRBD1 or TRBD2 (5 bases each). This CDR3 has 15 amino acids. V gave up 0 bases and J gave up 4 bases, with 13 bases separating them. Germline-derived CDR1 and CDR2 are MGHRA and YSYEKL. Here the CDR3 reads CASSQDSGTGYEQYF. The CDR3 region has the DNA TGCGCCAGCAGCCAAGATTCAGGGACGGGGTACGAGCAGTACTTC.

The J gene is TRBJ2-7, the V gene TRBV28, with TRBD2 matching 9 bases. The CDR3 is made up of 16 amino acids. The V gene end was trimmed by 6 bases and the J gene end by 4 bases; junction bases not matched to a gene: 13. The germline V gene has CDR1 MDHEN and CDR2 SYDVKM. The CDR3 loop reads CASRPPGTSLSYEQYF. The CDR3 nucleotides are TGTGCCAGCAGACCCCCCGGGACTAGCCTTTCGTACGAGCAGTACTTC.

Comments on this clone: One end of the junction is discordant with germline, which a read error may explain. The chain links TRBV5-6 to TRBJ2-1; 14 bases match TRBD2. CDR3 size: 18 residues. Germline-derived CDR1 and CDR2 are SGHDT and YYEEEE. This CDR3 reads CASRLAGGTSGGYNEQFF. As DNA, the CDR3 is TGTGCCAGCAGATTGGCCGGTGGGACTAGCGGGGGATACAATGAGCAGTTCTTC.

This clone has only one observation. The V call is TRBV2, the J call TRBJ2-5; 13 nucleotides match TRBD2. Germline V gene sequence: CDR1 SNHLY, CDR2 FYNNEI. The CDR3 spans 16 residues. After removal of 5 bases from V and 5 bases from J, the junction contained 8 bases not matched to a gene. CDR3 sequence: CASSPPTSGRMETQYF. The CDR3, as DNA: TGTGCCAGCAGTCCGCCGACTAGCGGGAGGATGGAGACCCAGTACTTC.

The chain uses TRBV7-9 and TRBJ2-7; TRBD2 aligns across 8 bases. The length of the CDR3 is 14 residues. Germline V gene lookup returns CDR1 SEHNR and CDR2 FQNEAQ (reference sequence). After removal of 1 base from V and 4 bases from J, the junction contained 3 bases not matched to a gene. Here the CDR3 DNA reads TGTGCCAGCAGCTTAGACGGGAGGGCGTACGAGCAGTACTTC. This sequence encodes CASSLDGRAYEQYF. Looking up the rest from reference TRBV7-9 and TRBJ2-7 gives the full variable domain: DTGVSQNPRHKITKRGQNVTFRCDPISEHNRLYWYRQTLGQGPEFLTYFQNEAQLEKSRLLSDRFSAERPKGSFSTLEIQRTEQGDSAMYLCASSLDGRAYEQYFGPGTRLTVT.

V is TRBV5-1 and J is TRBJ1-4; 9 bases are a match to TRBD1. The J segment lost 8 bases and the V segment lost 4 bases, leaving 6 bases of the junction unmatched. In germline, CDR1 is SGHRS, CDR2 YFSETQ. This CDR3 contains 14 residues. The CDR3 nucleotides read TGCGCCAGCAGCCCGGGACAGGGAAAGGAAAAACTGTTTTTT. Residues: CASSPGQGKEKLFF.

CDR3 residues: CASRTGPSGTNTGELFF. The CDR3 DNA reads as TGTGCCAGTAGAACTGGACCTTCGGGGACGAACACCGGGGAGCTGTTTTTT. The rearrangement uses TRBV19 and TRBJ2-2; a possible D gene is TRBD2 (5 bases). The V and J ends lost 6 bases and 0 bases respectively, with 17 bases between them. The CDR3 runs to 17 residues. The germline V gene has CDR1 LNHDA and CDR2 SQIVND (reference sequence).